This T cell receptor beta chain was identified in a study of shared clonotypes between healthy human individuals. Study-wide background: Donors had three CD4 naive, three CD4 memory, two CD8 naive and one CD8 memory plate apiece. Notes on the study in general: Generally, estimated richness proved larger in naive subsets than it did in memory subsets.

With regard to this clone: Its specificity is unknown.

CD4+ cells were split into CD45RA+ naive and CD45RA-negative memory subsets. The germline gives CDR1 SEHNR, CDR2 FQNEAQ (reference sequence). CDR3 length: 11 amino acids. Trimming took 8 bases from V and 5 from J, leaving 7 bases between them. Profiled with immunoSEQ multiplex PCR; TCRdb holds only in-frame clones, not every one. The sample includes some 2.3 million clones, 90% to 95% of them seen just once. The chain carries TRBV7-9 and TRBJ2-4; no reliable D call. This clonotype was obtained from a man in his late teens or twenties in good health. Some clones in this sample may be carry-over from other donors' samples. Sequencing was performed on naive CD4+ T cells from PBMCs. Sample subset: CD45RA+ positively selected. CDR3 protein: CASSPENIQYF. The CDR3 nucleotides read TGTGCCAGCTCACCGGAAAACATTCAGTACTTC.